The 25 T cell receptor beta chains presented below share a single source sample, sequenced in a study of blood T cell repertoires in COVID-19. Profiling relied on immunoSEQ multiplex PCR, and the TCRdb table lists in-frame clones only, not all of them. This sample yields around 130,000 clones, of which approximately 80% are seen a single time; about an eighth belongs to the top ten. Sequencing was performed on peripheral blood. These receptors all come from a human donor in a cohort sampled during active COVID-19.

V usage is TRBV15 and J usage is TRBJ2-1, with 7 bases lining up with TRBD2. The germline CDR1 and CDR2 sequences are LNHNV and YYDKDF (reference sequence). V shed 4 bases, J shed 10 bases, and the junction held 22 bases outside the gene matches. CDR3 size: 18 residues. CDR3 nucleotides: TGTGCCACCAGCACTAGAGAGGCCCAGCGGGGCCGTATCTTCGAGCAGTTCTTC. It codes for CATSTREAQRGRIFEQFF.

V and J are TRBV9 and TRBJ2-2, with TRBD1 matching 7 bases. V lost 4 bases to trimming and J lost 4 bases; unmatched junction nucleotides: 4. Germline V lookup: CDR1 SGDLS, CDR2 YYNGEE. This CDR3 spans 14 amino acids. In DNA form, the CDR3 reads TGTGCCAGCAGCCCTCAGGGGGTCACCGGGGAGCTGTTTTTT. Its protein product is CASSPQGVTGELFF.

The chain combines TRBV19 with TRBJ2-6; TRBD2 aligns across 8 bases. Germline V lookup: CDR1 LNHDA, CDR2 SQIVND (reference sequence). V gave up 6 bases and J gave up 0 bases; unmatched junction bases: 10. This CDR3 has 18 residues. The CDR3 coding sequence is TGTGCCAGTAGAGAGGAAGCGGGGGCCCTCTCTGGGGCCAACGTCCTGACTTTC. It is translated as CASREEAGALSGANVLTF. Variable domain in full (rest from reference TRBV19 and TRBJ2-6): DGGITQSPKYLFRKEGQNVTLSCEQNLNHDAMYWYRQDPGQGLRLIYYSQIVNDFQKGDIAEGYSVSREKKESFPLTVTSAQKNPTAFYLCASREEAGALSGANVLTFGAGSRLTVL.

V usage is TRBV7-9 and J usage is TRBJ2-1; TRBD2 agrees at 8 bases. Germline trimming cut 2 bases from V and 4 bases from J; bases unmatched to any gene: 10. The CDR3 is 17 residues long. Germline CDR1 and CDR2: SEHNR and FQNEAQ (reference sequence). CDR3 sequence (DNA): TGTGCCAGCAGCTTATTTGGCGGGGGGCCAAAGTACAATGAGCAGTTCTTC. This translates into CASSLFGGGPKYNEQFF. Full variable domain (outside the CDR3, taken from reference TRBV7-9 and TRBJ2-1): DTGVSQNPRHKITKRGQNVTFRCDPISEHNRLYWYRQTLGQGPEFLTYFQNEAQLEKSRLLSDRFSAERPKGSFSTLEIQRTEQGDSAMYLCASSLFGGGPKYNEQFFGPGTRLTVL.

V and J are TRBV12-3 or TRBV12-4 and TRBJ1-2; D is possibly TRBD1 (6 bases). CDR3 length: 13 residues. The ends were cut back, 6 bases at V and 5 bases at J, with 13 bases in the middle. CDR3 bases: TGTGCCAGCAGCCTAGGGGGTGGTTATGGCTACACCTTC. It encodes CASSLGGGYGYTF.

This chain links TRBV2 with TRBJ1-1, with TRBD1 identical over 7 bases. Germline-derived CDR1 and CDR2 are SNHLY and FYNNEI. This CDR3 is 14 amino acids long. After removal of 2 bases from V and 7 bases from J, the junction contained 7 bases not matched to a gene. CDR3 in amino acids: CASSETQRQGEAFF. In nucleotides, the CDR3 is TGTGCCAGCAGTGAAACCCAGAGACAGGGTGAAGCTTTCTTT.

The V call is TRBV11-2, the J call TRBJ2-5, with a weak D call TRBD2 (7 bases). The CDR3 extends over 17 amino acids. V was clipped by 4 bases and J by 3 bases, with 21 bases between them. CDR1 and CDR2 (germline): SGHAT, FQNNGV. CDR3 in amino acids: CASSSGRGGGLEETQYF. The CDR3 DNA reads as TGTGCCAGCAGCTCCGGAAGGGGCGGGGGCTTAGAAGAGACCCAGTACTTC.

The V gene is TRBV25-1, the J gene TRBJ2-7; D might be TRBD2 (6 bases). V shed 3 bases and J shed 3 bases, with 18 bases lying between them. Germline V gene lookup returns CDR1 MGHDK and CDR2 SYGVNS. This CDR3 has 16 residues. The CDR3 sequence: CASSDRPGSPFYEQYF. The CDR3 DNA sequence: TGTGCCAGCAGTGACCGCCCCGGGAGCCCGTTCTACGAGCAGTACTTC.

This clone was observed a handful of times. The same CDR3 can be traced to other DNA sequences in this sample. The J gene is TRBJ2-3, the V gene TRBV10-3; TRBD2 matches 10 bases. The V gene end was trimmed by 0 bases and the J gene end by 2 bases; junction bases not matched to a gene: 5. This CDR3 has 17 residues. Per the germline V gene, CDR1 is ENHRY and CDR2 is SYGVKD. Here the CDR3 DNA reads TGTGCCATCAGTGAGTCGAGCGGGGGGGCGCTCACAGATACGCAGTATTTT. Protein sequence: CAISESSGGALTDTQYF.

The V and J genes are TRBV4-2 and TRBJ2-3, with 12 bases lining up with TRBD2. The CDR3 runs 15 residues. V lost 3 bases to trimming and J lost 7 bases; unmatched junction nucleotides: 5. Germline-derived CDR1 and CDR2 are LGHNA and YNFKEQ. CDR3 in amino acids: CASSQLAGGLNTQYF. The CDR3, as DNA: TGTGCCAGCAGCCAGCTAGCGGGGGGGCTAAATACGCAGTATTTT.

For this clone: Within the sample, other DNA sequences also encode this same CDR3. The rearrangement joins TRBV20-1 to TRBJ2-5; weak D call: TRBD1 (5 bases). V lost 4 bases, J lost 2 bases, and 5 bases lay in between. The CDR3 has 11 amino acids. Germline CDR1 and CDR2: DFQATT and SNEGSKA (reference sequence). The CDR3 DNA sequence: TGCAGTGCTAACAGGCAAGAGACCCAGTACTTC. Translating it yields CSANRQETQYF.

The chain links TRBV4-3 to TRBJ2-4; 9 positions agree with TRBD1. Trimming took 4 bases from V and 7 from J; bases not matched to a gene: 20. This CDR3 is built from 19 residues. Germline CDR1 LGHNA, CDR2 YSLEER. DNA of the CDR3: TGCGCCAGCAGCCGCTTTCCGGGACAGGGCAGGACTAGTGAGAACATTCAGTACTTC. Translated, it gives CASSRFPGQGRTSENIQYF.

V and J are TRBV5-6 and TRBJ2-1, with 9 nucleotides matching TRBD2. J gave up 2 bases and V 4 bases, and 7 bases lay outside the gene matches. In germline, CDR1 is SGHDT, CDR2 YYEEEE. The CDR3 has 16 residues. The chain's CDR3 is CASSLLAGHAYNEQFF. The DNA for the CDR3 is TGTGCCAGCAGCCTGCTAGCGGGACACGCCTACAATGAGCAGTTCTTC.

CDR3 region: CASRRDTQETQYF. CDR3 DNA: TGTGCCAGCAGAAGGGACACACAAGAGACCCAGTACTTC. The rearrangement joins TRBV12-3 or TRBV12-4 to TRBJ2-5, with a tentative D call TRBD1 (6 bases). The CDR3 is 13 residues long. Trimming removed 6 bases from V and 2 bases from J, with 10 bases in between.

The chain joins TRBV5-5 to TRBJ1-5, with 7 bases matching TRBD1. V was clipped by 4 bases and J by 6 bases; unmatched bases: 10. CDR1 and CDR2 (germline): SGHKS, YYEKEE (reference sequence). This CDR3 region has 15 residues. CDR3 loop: CASSPQTGYSQPQHF. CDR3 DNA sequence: TGTGCCAGCAGCCCGCAGACAGGGTATAGTCAGCCCCAGCATTTT.

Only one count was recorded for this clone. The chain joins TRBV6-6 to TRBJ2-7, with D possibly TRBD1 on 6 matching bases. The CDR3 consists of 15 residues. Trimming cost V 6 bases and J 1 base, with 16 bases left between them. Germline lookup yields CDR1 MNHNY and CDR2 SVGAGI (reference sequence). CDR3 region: CASRALWGQSYEQYF. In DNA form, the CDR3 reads TGTGCCAGCAGAGCGTTATGGGGGCAGTCCTACGAGCAGTACTTC.

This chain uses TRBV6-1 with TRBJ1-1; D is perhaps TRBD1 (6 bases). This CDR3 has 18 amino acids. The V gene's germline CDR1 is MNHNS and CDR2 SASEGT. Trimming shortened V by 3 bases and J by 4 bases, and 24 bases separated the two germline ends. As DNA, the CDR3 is TGTGCCAGCAGTGAGAGGGACACTGGAACCGCGAAAGGCACTGAAGCTTTCTTT. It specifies CASSERDTGTAKGTEAFF.

The CDR3 nucleotides are TGTGCCACCAGCAGAGATTCAATTAGCGCCCGCCTGGGTGAGACCCAGTACTTC. Its translation: CATSRDSISARLGETQYF. The V gene is TRBV15, the J gene TRBJ2-5, with a possible D match to TRBD2 (5 bases). The CDR3 sequence is 18 residues long. CDR1 and CDR2 from the germline V gene are LNHNV and YYDKDF (reference sequence). The V and J ends lost 0 bases and 5 bases respectively, with 22 bases between them.

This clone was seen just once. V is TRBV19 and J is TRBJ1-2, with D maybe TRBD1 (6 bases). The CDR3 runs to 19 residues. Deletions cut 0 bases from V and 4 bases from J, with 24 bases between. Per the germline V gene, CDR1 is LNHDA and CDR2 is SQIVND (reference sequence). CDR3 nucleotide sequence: TGTGCCAGTAGTATAGATCCCCCCCCGGGACACTCACCGACCTATGGCTACACCTTC. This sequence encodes CASSIDPPPGHSPTYGYTF.

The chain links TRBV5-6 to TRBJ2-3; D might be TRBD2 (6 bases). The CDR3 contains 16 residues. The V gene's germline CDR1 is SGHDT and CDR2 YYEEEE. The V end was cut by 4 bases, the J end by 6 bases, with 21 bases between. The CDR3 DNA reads TGTGCCAGCAGCCTGCGCGGGACGGCAAGATCGGATACGCAGTATTTT. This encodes CASSLRGTARSDTQYF. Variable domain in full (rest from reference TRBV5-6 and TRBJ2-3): DAGVTQSPTHLIKTRGQQVTLRCSPKSGHDTVSWYQQALGQGPQFIFQYYEEEERQRGNFPDRFSGHQFPNYSSELNVNALLLGDSALYLCASSLRGTARSDTQYFGPGTRLTVL.

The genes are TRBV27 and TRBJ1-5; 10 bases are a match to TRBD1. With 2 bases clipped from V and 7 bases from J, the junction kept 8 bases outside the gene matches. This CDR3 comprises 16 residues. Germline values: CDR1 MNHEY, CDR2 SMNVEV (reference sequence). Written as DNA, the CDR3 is TGTGCCAGCAGTTTACGGGGACAGGGGCCGGAGCAGCCCCAGCATTTT. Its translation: CASSLRGQGPEQPQHF.

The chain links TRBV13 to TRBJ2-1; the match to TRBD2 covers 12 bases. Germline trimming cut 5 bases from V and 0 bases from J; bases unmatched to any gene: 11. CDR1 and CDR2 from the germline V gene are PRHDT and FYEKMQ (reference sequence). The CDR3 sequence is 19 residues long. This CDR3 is CASSPGPSGGAGSYNEQFF. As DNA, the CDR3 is TGTGCCAGCAGCCCAGGGCCTAGCGGGGGGGCCGGCTCCTACAATGAGCAGTTCTTC.

CDR3 DNA sequence: TGCGCCAGCAGCCAGGACAGGGGACGATCCTACGAGCAGTACTTC. Amino acid sequence: CASSQDRGRSYEQYF. This chain connects TRBV4-3 to TRBJ2-7; 9 positions agree with TRBD1. The V gene end was trimmed by 3 bases and the J gene end by 1 base; junction bases not matched to a gene: 4. The CDR3 length is 15 residues. The germline V gene encodes CDR1 LGHNA and CDR2 YSLEER.

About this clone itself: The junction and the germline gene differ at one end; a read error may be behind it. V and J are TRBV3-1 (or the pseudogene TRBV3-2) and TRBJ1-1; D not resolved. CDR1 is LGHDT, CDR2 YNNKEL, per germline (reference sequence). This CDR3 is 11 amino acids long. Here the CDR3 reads CASRQGREAFF. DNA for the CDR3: TGTGCCAGCAGACAAGGGAGAGAAGCTTTCTTT.

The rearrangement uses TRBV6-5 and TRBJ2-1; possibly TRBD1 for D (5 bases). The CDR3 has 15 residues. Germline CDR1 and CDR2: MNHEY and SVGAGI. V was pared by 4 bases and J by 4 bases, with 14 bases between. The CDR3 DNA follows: TGTGCCAGCAGTTTCCGCATAACAGGTTACAATGAGCAGTTCTTC. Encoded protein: CASSFRITGYNEQFF.